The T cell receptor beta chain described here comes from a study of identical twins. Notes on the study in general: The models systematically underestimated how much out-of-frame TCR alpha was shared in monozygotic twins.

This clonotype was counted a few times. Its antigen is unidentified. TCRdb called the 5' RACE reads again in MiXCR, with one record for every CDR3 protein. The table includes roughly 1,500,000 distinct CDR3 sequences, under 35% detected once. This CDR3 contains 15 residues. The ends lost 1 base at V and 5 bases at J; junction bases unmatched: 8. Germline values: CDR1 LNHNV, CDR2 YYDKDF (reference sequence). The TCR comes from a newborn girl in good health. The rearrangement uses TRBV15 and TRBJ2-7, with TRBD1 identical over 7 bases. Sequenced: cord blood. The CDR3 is CATSRGQGILHEQYF. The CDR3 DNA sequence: TGTGCCACCAGCAGAGGACAGGGTATTTTGCACGAGCAGTACTTC.